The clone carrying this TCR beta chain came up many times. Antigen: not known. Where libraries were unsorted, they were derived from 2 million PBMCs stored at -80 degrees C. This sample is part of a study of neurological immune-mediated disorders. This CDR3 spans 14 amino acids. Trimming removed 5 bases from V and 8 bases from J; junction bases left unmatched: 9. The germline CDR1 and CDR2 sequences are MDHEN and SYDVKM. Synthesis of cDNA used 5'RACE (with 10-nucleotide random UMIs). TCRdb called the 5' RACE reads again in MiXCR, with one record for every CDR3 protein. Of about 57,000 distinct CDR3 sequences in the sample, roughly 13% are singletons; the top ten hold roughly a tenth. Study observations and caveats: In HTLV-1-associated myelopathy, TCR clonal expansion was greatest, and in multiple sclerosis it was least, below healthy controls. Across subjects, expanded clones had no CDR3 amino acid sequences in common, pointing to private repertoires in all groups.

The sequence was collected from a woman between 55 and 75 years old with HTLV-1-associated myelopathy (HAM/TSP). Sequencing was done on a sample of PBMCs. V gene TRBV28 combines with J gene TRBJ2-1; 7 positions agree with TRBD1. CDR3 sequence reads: CASSVPGQSDEQFF. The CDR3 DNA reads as TGTGCCAGCAGTGTACCGGGACAGTCCGATGAGCAGTTCTTC.